This is a list of T cell receptor beta chains from one sample in a study of shared clonotypes between healthy human individuals. Produced via immunoSEQ multiplex PCR; TCRdb's table is partial and in-frame only. The profile shows hundreds of thousands of clones, 95% to 98% of them singletons. Specimen: naive CD8+ T cells sorted from blood. These receptor sequences come from a man under 40 in good health. Each CDR3 is given with its conserved first and last residue. The order of the fields is clone size, D gene, V gene, J gene, CDR3 DNA, CDR3 protein. D genes are given only for firm matches. The listing skips clone size in some rows; elsewhere it reads once, few, many or a size class.

NA,NA,TRBV5-6,TRBJ2-1,TGTGCCAGCATAGCTGTGAGCTCCTACAATGAGCAGTTCTTC,CASIAVSSYNEQFF
NA,NA,TRBV21-1,TRBJ2-7,TGTGCCAGCAGCAAAGGCGACCACAGGGGCGAGCAGTACTTC,CASSKGDHRGEQYF
NA,TRBD2,TRBV2,TRBJ2-1,TGTGCCAGCAGCAGACTGCGGGAGGGCCCTTACAATGAGCAGTTCTTC,CASSRLREGPYNEQFF
NA,TRBD1,TRBV9,TRBJ2-5,TGTGCCAGCAGCGTAGGGACAGGGGGCCTAGAGACCCAGTACTTC,CASSVGTGGLETQYF
NA,TRBD2,TRBV7-9,TRBJ2-3,TGTGCCATCGATTGGCGGGAGGTAGATACGCAGTATTTT,CAIDWREVDTQYF
NA,NA,TRBV28,TRBJ2-7,TGTGCCAGCAGTTTAGGGGGGCCCCTATCCTACGAGCAGTACTTC,CASSLGGPLSYEQYF
NA,NA,TRBV7-9,TRBJ2-7,TGTGCCAGCAGCTTATTCTCCCCCGAGCAGTACTTC,CASSLFSPEQYF
NA,NA,TRBV6-5,TRBJ1-5,TGTGCCACCTGGCCGCAACAGGGAGGCAATCAGCCCCAGCATTTT,CATWPQQGGNQPQHF
NA,TRBD2,TRBV7-9,TRBJ2-3,TGTGCCAGCAGCCCAGTGGGACTAGCGGGATACACAGATACGCAGTATTTT,CASSPVGLAGYTDTQYF
NA,NA,TRBV6-6,TRBJ1-2,TGTGCCAGCAGTTATAACGGGATCCCTAACTATGGCTACACCTTC,CASSYNGIPNYGYTF
NA,NA,TRBV14,TRBJ2-2,TGTGCCAGCAGCCCTACGTCAGGGGCGAGCACCGGGGAGCTGTTTTTT,CASSPTSGASTGELFF
once,TRBD1,TRBV5-1,TRBJ2-1,TGCGCCAGCAGCCCAGGGACAGGGGCTTACAATGAGCAGTTCTTC,CASSPGTGAYNEQFF
NA,TRBD1,TRBV27,TRBJ1-2,TGTGCCAGCAGTTTAACCGGGACAGGGGCCCCTCGAAGTGGCTACACCTTC,CASSLTGTGAPRSGYTF
NA,NA,TRBV12-5,TRBJ2-3,TGTGCTAGTGGTCCGAGCGGCACAGATACGCAGTATTTT,CASGPSGTDTQYF
NA,NA,TRBV4-1,TRBJ2-3,TGCGCCAGCAGCCAAGCCAGGGACACAGATACGCAGTATTTT,CASSQARDTDTQYF
NA,NA,TRBV11-2,TRBJ2-7,TGTGCCAGCAGCTTACCACGGGGTTCCTACGAGCAGTACTTC,CASSLPRGSYEQYF
NA,TRBD2,TRBV10-2,TRBJ2-7,TGCGCCAGCGGGAGGGTGGGGGTTACCTACGAGCAGTACTTC,CASGRVGVTYEQYF
NA,NA,TRBV18,TRBJ1-2,TGTGCCAGCTCACCACCGCCAGGGCTGAACTATGGCTACACCTTC,CASSPPPGLNYGYTF
NA,NA,TRBV28,TRBJ1-3,TGTGCCAGCTCTGACCCCGGGACATTCTCTGGAAACACCATATATTTT,CASSDPGTFSGNTIYF
NA,NA,TRBV4-1,TRBJ2-2,TGCGCCAGCAGCCAAATTAGCGGGAACACCGGGGAGCTGTTTTTT,CASSQISGNTGELFF
NA,TRBD2,TRBV13,TRBJ2-3,TGTGCCAGCAGCTACCAACTAGCGGGAAGCACAGATACGCAGTATTTT,CASSYQLAGSTDTQYF
NA,TRBD1,TRBV27,TRBJ2-1,TGTGCCAGCAGTTTAAAGGGGACAGGGGTGAATGAGCAGTTCTTC,CASSLKGTGVNEQFF
NA,TRBD1,TRBV4-1,TRBJ2-7,TGCGCCAGCAGCCAAGACCAGGGGACAGGGGAAATGGGATACGAGCAGTACTTC,CASSQDQGTGEMGYEQYF
NA,NA,TRBV4-1,TRBJ1-3,TGCGCCAGCAGCCAAGCTTGGTCTGGAAACACCATATATTTT,CASSQAWSGNTIYF